This record looks at one T cell receptor (beta chain) sequence and its context. This CDR3 is also generated by other DNA sequences in the sample. The entry originates in a study of shared clonotypes between healthy human individuals. Data came from immunoSEQ multiplex PCR; TCRdb stores just in-frame clones and leaves some out. The sample contains roughly 2.4 million clones, around 95% of which appear only once. The J segment lost 2 bases and the V segment lost 4 bases, leaving 2 bases of the junction unmatched. The CDR3 has 13 residues. The germline V gene encodes CDR1 SGHRS and CDR2 YFSETQ. Input material: naive CD4+ T cells sorted from blood. Specified subset: CD45RA+ positively selected. The V and J genes are TRBV5-1 and TRBJ1-2; 7 bases agree with TRBD1. The clonotype was recovered from a man aged 18 to 29 in good health. The CDR3 coding sequence is TGCGCCAGCAGCGAGGGACAGAACTATGGCTACACCTTC. Translation gives CASSEGQNYGYTF.